The source of this T cell receptor beta chain is a study of regulatory T cells. Findings of the study overall: In CD3G-deficient patients, conventional CD4+ T cells were enriched for hydrophobic CDR3 residues at positions 6 and 7.

Primers: 52 TRBV forward and 13 TRBJ reverse. Some clones are missing from TCRdb's copy, which holds only in-frame ones; the method was immunoSEQ multiplex PCR. In the table there are 20,000 to 25,000 clones, roughly 90% of which are singletons. The CDR3 totals 17 residues. J lost 0 bases, V lost 11 bases, and 13 bases had no gene match. Germline assignment: CDR1 MDHEN and CDR2 SYDVKM. Details on this clone: The antigen is not known.

The V call is TRBV28, the J call TRBJ2-4; 10 bases are a match to TRBD1. The receptor was isolated from a child under 18 with CD3G deficiency. The sequencing sample was made of conventional CD4+ T cells sorted from blood. CDR3 DNA sequence: TGTGCCGTTTCCCCGGGACAGGGGATACTAGCCAAAAACATTCAGTACTTC. It yields the protein CAVSPGQGILAKNIQYF.